This TCR beta chain was captured in a study of blood T cell repertoires in COVID-19. TCRdb keeps only in-frame clones here, not all; method: immunoSEQ multiplex PCR. Here the sample spans 200,000 or so clones, 80% to 85% being singletons. CDR1 is ENHRY and CDR2 is SYGVKD in the germline V gene. V lost 2 bases and J 2 bases, leaving 13 bases between the germline ends. The CDR3 totals 16 residues. The chain couples TRBV10-3 to TRBJ1-3; a possible D gene is TRBD1 (5 bases). This TCR derives from a woman of 80 years or more with COVID-19, enrolled during active disease. Sequencing used peripheral blood. The CDR3 spells CAISEGGRATGNTIYF. The CDR3 DNA reads as TGTGCCATCAGTGAGGGGGGGAGGGCAACTGGAAACACCATATATTTT.